Below, 5 T cell receptor beta chains from the same sample are listed, as sequenced in a study of blood T cell repertoires in COVID-19. Assay used: immunoSEQ multiplex PCR; TCRdb lists only in-frame clones, some missing. The repertoire consists of fewer than 150,000 clones, with approximately 91% occurring once and the leading ten covering 8% to 9.5%. The sequencing input was peripheral blood. The receptors derive from a woman in her 70s who had recovered from COVID-19.

V is TRBV4-3 and J is TRBJ2-1, with 10 bases matching TRBD2. CDR1 and CDR2 (germline): LGHNA, YSLEER. The CDR3 contains 15 residues. Germline trimming cut 4 bases from V and 4 bases from J; bases unmatched to any gene: 4. This CDR3 is CASSPTTSGYNEQFF. CDR3 sequence (DNA): TGCGCCAGCAGCCCGACGACTAGCGGGTACAATGAGCAGTTCTTC.

The rearrangement joins TRBV6-2 or TRBV6-3 to TRBJ1-5; D is possibly TRBD1 (5 bases). The CDR3 is 17 residues long. Germline V lookup: CDR1 MNHEY, CDR2 SVGEGT. The V gene lost 2 bases and the J gene lost 8 bases, with 22 bases spanning the gap. DNA for the CDR3: TGTGCCAGCAGTTACACCCCAGGAAGAGGGGAGGGGAAGCCCCAGCATTTT. Translated: CASSYTPGRGEGKPQHF.

The chain joins TRBV28 to TRBJ1-5, with 9 bases aligning to TRBD1. Germline assignment: CDR1 MDHEN and CDR2 SYDVKM. CDR3 length: 15 residues. The V segment lost 3 bases and the J segment 5 bases; nucleotides outside the gene matches: 5. DNA of the CDR3: TGTGCCAGCAGTTTGGAGAGACAGGGGGATCAGCCCCAGCATTTT. This codes for CASSLERQGDQPQHF.

CDR3 amino acids: CASSVDHGELFF. Written as DNA, the CDR3 is TGTGCCAGCAGCGTAGATCACGGGGAGCTGTTTTTT. V gene TRBV9 combines with J gene TRBJ2-2; no firm D call. CDR1 is SGDLS, CDR2 YYNGEE, per germline. This CDR3 has 12 residues. Trimming pared 0 bases from V and 7 bases from J, leaving 4 bases between.

Only a few counts were recorded for this clone. The chain combines TRBV7-2 with TRBJ1-1; maybe TRBD1 (5 bases). The ends were cut back, 5 bases at V and 0 bases at J, with 13 bases in the middle. CDR3 length: 15 residues. CDR1 is SGHTA and CDR2 is FQGNSA in the germline V gene. The CDR3 nucleotides read TGTGCCAGCAGCCTGGAAGGGGCGATGAACACTGAAGCTTTCTTT. Translation: CASSLEGAMNTEAFF. Drawing the rest from reference TRBV7-2 and TRBJ1-1, the complete variable domain is GAGVSQSPSNKVTEKGKDVELRCDPISGHTALYWYRQSLGQGLEFLIYFQGNSAPDKSGLPSDRFSAERTGGSVSTLTIQRTQQEDSAVYLCASSLEGAMNTEAFFGQGTRLTVV.